This T cell receptor beta chain was documented in a study of cytomegalovirus exposure and HLA in healthy donors. Study findings and constraints: It emerged from a later analysis that several of the most significant clusters appeared to be linked to common viral pathogens. TRBV6-2, TRBV6-3 and some other V segments were unresolvable in 87-base-pair reads. A later analysis linked more than 15,000 TCR beta sequences to HLA alleles at 0.05 false discovery rate. The study flagged about 160 TCR beta chains as cytomegalovirus-associated.

This clone was observed a handful of times. Its antigen is unidentified. The study ran its PCR with 60 Vbeta and 13 Jbeta primers. The data were produced by immunoSEQ multiplex PCR, yet TCRdb's version contains in-frame clones alone and is incomplete. The repertoire consists of some 160,000 clones, with over 75% occurring once and the leading ten covering less than 2%. After removal of 2 bases from V and 0 bases from J, the junction contained 4 bases not matched to a gene. This CDR3 is built from 17 residues. The germline V gene has CDR1 MGHDK and CDR2 SYGVNS. Sequences were obtained from PBMCs. The source of this sequence is a woman younger than 45 in good health and CMV-seronegative. The V call is TRBV25-1, the J call TRBJ2-4; 10 bases are a match to TRBD1. This chain's CDR3 is CASSERGQGLAKNIQYF. CDR3 nucleotide sequence: TGTGCCAGCAGTGAAAGGGGACAGGGGTTAGCCAAAAACATTCAGTACTTC.